This TCR beta chain derives from a study of a mutant IDH1 vaccine in newly diagnosed glioma. Study-wide results and limits: Among top peripheral T cell clonotypes, changes seemed unrelated to pseudoprogression.

A note on this clone: Its antigen is currently unknown.

Time point in this sample: baseline, week 1 (first vaccination visit). Documented treatment: pre-vaccination baseline after standard-of-care therapy. The table came from immunoSEQ multiplex PCR; TCRdb's copy has only in-frame clones and leaves some out. The top ten clones hold around 4.8% of a sample with tens of thousands of clones, around 85% of them seen once. Trimming at V came to 0 bases and at J to 7 bases, leaving 8 bases not matched to a gene. Per the germline V gene, CDR1 is LGHNA and CDR2 is YNFKEQ. This CDR3 is built from 16 residues. This receptor was taken from a middle-aged woman with glioma. V is TRBV4-2 and J is TRBJ2-1; 8 positions match TRBD2. The sequencing here drew on PBMCs, taken from a glioma patient treated with radiotherapy, temozolomide or both. CDR3 DNA: TGTGCCAGCAGCCAAGAGGTCGGGGGGGTCAGGAATGAGCAGTTCTTC. It yields the protein CASSQEVGGVRNEQFF.